The 14 T cell receptor beta chains below come from one sample, sequenced in a study of blood T cell repertoires in COVID-19. TCRdb's table, derived via immunoSEQ multiplex PCR, lists solely in-frame clones and lacks some. This sample yields 30,000 to 45,000 clones, of which 65% to 80% are seen a single time; less than 2.5% belongs to the top ten. Sequenced material: peripheral blood. All receptors come from a man between 60 and 75 years old with active COVID-19.

This clone appeared a few times. The chain joins TRBV18 to TRBJ2-2; D not certain. Trimming cost V 6 bases and J 1 base, with 15 bases left between them. Germline lookup yields CDR1 KGHSH and CDR2 LQKENI. CDR3 length: 16 residues. The CDR3 DNA follows: TGTGCCAGCTCGCAGGCCATGCTCGGGAACACCGGGGAGCTGTTTTTT. Its protein is CASSQAMLGNTGELFF. Based on the CDR3 plus reference TRBV18 and TRBJ2-2, the full variable domain is NAGVMQNPRHLVRRRGQEARLRCSPMKGHSHVYWYRQLPEEGLKFMVYLQKENIIDESGMPKERFSAEFPKEGPSILRIQQVVRGDSAAYFCASSQAMLGNTGELFFGEGSRLTVL.

Only one count was recorded for this clone. The J gene is TRBJ2-7, the V gene TRBV23-1; a possible D gene is TRBD1 (5 bases). TRBV23-1 is noted as an ORF with a role that remains uncertain. The CDR3 runs 13 residues. The V gene lost 4 bases and the J gene lost 5 bases, with 12 bases spanning the gap. The DNA for the CDR3 is TGCGCCAGCAGTCGCCAGGGAAGGGACGAGCAGTACTTC. Translated: CASSRQGRDEQYF.

The V call is TRBV5-1, the J call TRBJ2-7; TRBD2 matches at 10 bases. The V gene end was trimmed by 1 base and the J gene end by 4 bases; junction bases not matched to a gene: 2. This CDR3 has 14 residues. The germline CDR1 and CDR2 sequences are SGHRS and YFSETQ. The CDR3 loop reads CASSLSSGGYEQYF. The CDR3 nucleotides are TGCGCCAGCAGCTTGAGTAGCGGGGGGTACGAGCAGTACTTC.

The rearrangement uses TRBV6-6 and TRBJ1-1; TRBD1 aligns across 10 bases. The germline gives CDR1 MNHNY, CDR2 SVGAGI (reference sequence). V lost 5 bases and J lost 1; bases outside the gene matches: 7. The CDR3 has 16 amino acids. DNA for the CDR3: TGTGCCAGCAGTGCCGGGACAGGGGAAGGGAACACTGAAGCTTTCTTT. This encodes CASSAGTGEGNTEAFF.

This clone appeared a few times. The CDR3 is CASRTGTGGGFGYTF. The CDR3 DNA reads as TGTGCCAGCAGGACCGGGACAGGAGGCGGATTTGGCTACACCTTC. The chain uses TRBV5-4 and TRBJ1-2, with 8 bases identical to TRBD1. CDR1 is SGHNT and CDR2 is YYREEE in the germline V gene (reference sequence). The CDR3 loop spans 15 amino acids. V lost 5 bases, J lost 7 bases, and 13 bases stayed unmatched.

This clone was recorded a few times. The rearrangement links TRBV7-8 to TRBJ2-5; 13 bases are shared with TRBD2. CDR3 length equals 17 residues. CDR1 is SGHVS, CDR2 FQNEAQ, per germline. The ends lost 5 bases at V and 6 bases at J; junction bases unmatched: 12. CDR3 sequence (DNA): TGTGCCAGCAGCCGAGGACTAGCGGGAGCCATGTGGAAGACCCAGTACTTC. This codes for CASSRGLAGAMWKTQYF. Full variable domain (missing parts from reference TRBV7-8 and TRBJ2-5): GAGVSQSPRYKVAKRGQDVALRCDPISGHVSLFWYQQALGQGPEFLTYFQNEAQLDKSGLPSDRFFAERPEGSVSTLKIQRTQQEDSAVYLCASSRGLAGAMWKTQYFGPGTRLLVL.

The chain is built from TRBV7-2 and TRBJ1-1, with no clear D. The V end lost 1 base, the J end lost 4 bases, and 16 bases lay between the germline ends. The length of the CDR3 is 16 residues. Germline CDR1 reads SGHTA; CDR2 reads FQGNSA. CDR3 coding DNA: TGTGCCAGCAGCTTAGGATTGGCCCGGAGCGGCACTGAAGCTTTCTTT. Translating it yields CASSLGLARSGTEAFF.

V usage is TRBV9 and J usage is TRBJ1-6; a possible D gene is TRBD1 (5 bases). The CDR3 extends over 14 amino acids. V was pared by 7 bases and J by 7 bases, with 15 bases between. Germline lookup yields CDR1 SGDLS and CDR2 YYNGEE. CDR3 in amino acids: CASGLARGNSPLHF. The CDR3 coding sequence is TGTGCCAGCGGGCTAGCGAGGGGAAATTCACCCCTCCACTTT.

The chain recombines TRBV5-4 with TRBJ1-2, with D possibly matching TRBD1 (6 bases). From germline, CDR1 is SGHNT and CDR2 YYREEE (reference sequence). V was cut by 4 bases and J by 9 bases, with 16 bases left in between. This CDR3 spans 13 amino acids. The CDR3 nucleotides are TGTGCCAGCAGCCCGGGGCAGGGGATAAGCTACACCTTC. It yields the protein CASSPGQGISYTF. Drawing the rest from reference TRBV5-4 and TRBJ1-2, the complete variable domain is ETGVTQSPTHLIKTRGQQVTLRCSSQSGHNTVSWYQQALGQGPQFIFQYYREEENGRGNFPPRFSGLQFPNYSSELNVNALELDDSALYLCASSPGQGISYTFGSGTRLTVV.

V and J are TRBV6-2 or TRBV6-3 and TRBJ1-2, with a weak D call TRBD1 (6 bases). Trimming removed 4 bases at V and 0 bases at J, with 12 bases between. Germline V gives CDR1 MNHEY, CDR2 SVGEGT. The CDR3 runs 15 residues. The CDR3 sequence is CASSWWTATNYGYTF. CDR3 DNA sequence: TGTGCCAGCAGTTGGTGGACAGCGACTAACTATGGCTACACCTTC.

The V and J genes are TRBV6-5 and TRBJ2-3, with D perhaps TRBD1 (6 bases). The V gene lost 0 bases and the J gene lost 4 bases, with 11 bases spanning the gap. This CDR3 has 15 amino acids. Germline V lookup: CDR1 MNHEY, CDR2 SVGAGI. This CDR3 reads CASSYSLQGSDTQYF. The CDR3 nucleotides are TGTGCCAGCAGTTACTCATTACAGGGTTCAGATACGCAGTATTTT.

This clone was counted a few times. The chain recombines TRBV2 with TRBJ2-3; TRBD1 agrees at 9 bases. In germline, CDR1 is SNHLY, CDR2 FYNNEI. The CDR3 totals 19 residues. Losses at the gene ends were 6 bases for V and 0 bases for J; bases not matched to a gene: 16. DNA for the CDR3: TGTGCCAGCAGGGACGGGACAGGGAGTTTCTCAGGGAGCACAGATACGCAGTATTTT. Translated: CASRDGTGSFSGSTDTQYF.

This chain connects TRBV19 to TRBJ2-3; TRBD2 matches at 8 bases. The CDR3 consists of 15 residues. Trimming cost V 3 bases and J 5 bases; bases outside gene matches: 7. Germline V gene data show CDR1 as LNHDA and CDR2 as SQIVND (reference sequence). CDR3 residues: CASSIFGGEGDTQYF. The CDR3 DNA reads as TGTGCCAGTAGTATCTTCGGGGGGGAGGGAGATACGCAGTATTTT.

The gene calls are TRBV29-1 and TRBJ1-1; 9 positions agree with TRBD1. Germline CDR1 is SQVTM and CDR2 is ANQGSEA. J was trimmed by 0 bases and V by 6 bases; bases with no gene match: 5. This CDR3 has 14 residues. The CDR3: CSVRQGGMNTEAFF. The CDR3 DNA follows: TGCAGCGTCCGACAGGGGGGGATGAACACTGAAGCTTTCTTT.